A selection of T cell receptor beta chains follows, all from one sample in a study of control samples from healthy donors and cancer patients. Libraries were prepared by immunoSEQ multiplex PCR; TCRdb keeps only in-frame clonotypes and omits some of them. The sample includes 100,000 to 150,000 clones, approximately 92% of them seen just once. Specimen: blood. The receptors stem from a man younger than 35 in good health. CDR3s include the opening cysteine and the closing phenylalanine or tryptophan. The order of the fields is clone size, J gene, D gene, V gene, CDR3 protein, CDR3 DNA. D genes are given only for firm matches. Expanded clones are given a class, and other clones once, few, many or no size at all.

abundance: NA; j_gene: TRBJ1-4; d_gene: TRBD1; v_gene: TRBV7-3; CDR3aa: CASRQDRGPTKTNEKLFF; CDR3nt: TGTGCCAGCAGACAGGACAGGGGCCCGACGAAAACTAATGAAAAACTGTTTTTT
abundance: NA; j_gene: TRBJ1-2; d_gene: NA; v_gene: TRBV24-1; CDR3aa: CATSASGGNYGYTF; CDR3nt: TGTGCCACCAGTGCTTCCGGAGGCAACTATGGCTACACCTTC
abundance: NA; j_gene: TRBJ2-1; d_gene: NA; v_gene: TRBV19; CDR3aa: CASSIGWDNNEQFF; CDR3nt: TGTGCCAGTAGTATAGGGTGGGACAACAATGAGCAGTTCTTC
abundance: NA; j_gene: TRBJ2-5; d_gene: NA; v_gene: TRBV7-9; CDR3aa: CASSLSSGLETQYF; CDR3nt: TGTGCCAGCAGCTTATCCTCAGGTTTAGAGACCCAGTACTTC
abundance: NA; j_gene: TRBJ1-5; d_gene: NA; v_gene: TRBV5-1; CDR3aa: CASSPQGVGQPQHF; CDR3nt: TGCGCCAGCAGCCCACAGGGAGTCGGTCAGCCCCAGCATTTT
abundance: NA; j_gene: TRBJ2-1; d_gene: NA; v_gene: TRBV5-1; CDR3aa: CASSSDNREQFF; CDR3nt: TGCGCCAGCAGCTCCGACAATCGTGAGCAGTTCTTC
abundance: NA; j_gene: TRBJ2-1; d_gene: TRBD2; v_gene: TRBV9; CDR3aa: CASSVGGLAGDEQFF; CDR3nt: TGTGCCAGCAGCGTAGGAGGATTAGCGGGGGATGAGCAGTTCTTC
abundance: NA; j_gene: TRBJ2-7; d_gene: NA; v_gene: TRBV19; CDR3aa: CASRAGGEQYF; CDR3nt: TGTGCCAGTAGGGCGGGTGGGGAGCAGTACTTC
abundance: NA; j_gene: TRBJ2-7; d_gene: NA; v_gene: TRBV29-1; CDR3aa: CSVKTATSYEQYF; CDR3nt: TGCAGCGTTAAAACAGCTACCTCCTACGAGCAGTACTTC
abundance: NA; j_gene: TRBJ1-4; d_gene: NA; v_gene: TRBV19; CDR3aa: CASSRAVGLEKLFF; CDR3nt: TGTGCCAGTAGTAGGGCGGTCGGTCTTGAAAAACTGTTTTTT
abundance: NA; j_gene: TRBJ1-4; d_gene: NA; v_gene: TRBV2; CDR3aa: CASSEALGEKLFF; CDR3nt: TGTGCCAGCAGTGAAGCCCTAGGGGAAAAACTGTTTTTT
abundance: NA; j_gene: TRBJ2-1; d_gene: TRBD1; v_gene: TRBV28; CDR3aa: CASSPGTGVNEQFF; CDR3nt: TGTGCCAGCAGCCCCGGGACAGGGGTTAATGAGCAGTTCTTC
abundance: NA; j_gene: TRBJ2-1; d_gene: TRBD2; v_gene: TRBV19; CDR3aa: CASSIGSGRVYEQFF; CDR3nt: TGTGCCAGTAGTATTGGTAGCGGGAGGGTCTATGAGCAGTTCTTC
abundance: NA; j_gene: TRBJ2-2; d_gene: NA; v_gene: TRBV2; CDR3aa: CASSGALFLTGELFF; CDR3nt: TGTGCCAGCAGTGGAGCATTATTCCTTACCGGGGAGCTGTTTTTT
abundance: NA; j_gene: TRBJ1-2; d_gene: NA; v_gene: TRBV2; CDR3aa: CASTEQGISYGYTF; CDR3nt: TGTGCCAGCACTGAACAGGGTATAAGCTATGGCTACACCTTC
abundance: once; j_gene: TRBJ2-3; d_gene: NA; v_gene: TRBV20-1; CDR3aa: CSARDDNTQYF; CDR3nt: TGCAGTGCTAGAGATGATAATACGCAGTATTTT
abundance: NA; j_gene: TRBJ2-1; d_gene: NA; v_gene: TRBV2; CDR3aa: CASRIGISAGNEQFF; CDR3nt: TGTGCCAGCAGGATTGGGATTTCGGCCGGCAATGAGCAGTTCTTC
abundance: NA; j_gene: TRBJ2-1; d_gene: NA; v_gene: TRBV11-3; CDR3aa: CASSGWRGYNEQFF; CDR3nt: TGTGCCAGCAGCGGGTGGAGGGGCTACAATGAGCAGTTCTTC
abundance: NA; j_gene: TRBJ1-2; d_gene: NA; v_gene: TRBV7-9; CDR3aa: CASSLDDRDLSGYTF; CDR3nt: TGTGCCAGCAGCTTAGATGATAGGGATCTCAGTGGCTACACCTTC
abundance: NA; j_gene: TRBJ2-2; d_gene: NA; v_gene: TRBV6-5; CDR3aa: CASKEGNTGELFF; CDR3nt: TGTGCCAGCAAGGAGGGGAACACCGGGGAGCTGTTTTTT
abundance: NA; j_gene: TRBJ2-7; d_gene: NA; v_gene: TRBV27; CDR3aa: CASSFQDPSEQYF; CDR3nt: TGTGCCAGCAGCTTCCAAGACCCCTCCGAGCAGTACTTC
abundance: NA; j_gene: TRBJ2-4; d_gene: NA; v_gene: TRBV5-4; CDR3aa: CASSDRLGIQYF; CDR3nt: TGTGCCAGCAGTGACAGGCTCGGCATTCAGTACTTC
abundance: NA; j_gene: TRBJ1-2; d_gene: NA; v_gene: TRBV7-9; CDR3aa: CASSLLQGVSYGYTF; CDR3nt: TGTGCCAGCAGCTTACTCCAGGGTGTTTCCTATGGCTACACCTTC
abundance: NA; j_gene: TRBJ2-7; d_gene: TRBD2; v_gene: TRBV18; CDR3aa: CASSPRLAGEYEQYF; CDR3nt: TGTGCCAGCTCACCACGACTAGCGGGGGAATACGAGCAGTACTTC
abundance: NA; j_gene: TRBJ1-2; d_gene: NA; v_gene: TRBV4-3; CDR3aa: CASSQDGRNYGYTF; CDR3nt: TGCGCCAGCAGCCAAGATGGGAGGAACTATGGCTACACCTTC
abundance: NA; j_gene: TRBJ2-5; d_gene: NA; v_gene: TRBV4-1; CDR3aa: CASSLSAEETQYF; CDR3nt: TGCGCCAGCAGCCTTTCAGCGGAAGAGACCCAGTACTTC
abundance: NA; j_gene: TRBJ1-2; d_gene: TRBD1; v_gene: TRBV10-2; CDR3aa: CASSEDRGYGYTF; CDR3nt: TGCGCCAGCAGTGAAGACAGGGGGTACGGCTACACCTTC
abundance: NA; j_gene: TRBJ2-2; d_gene: TRBD1; v_gene: TRBV12-3/TRBV12-4; CDR3aa: CASRGTATGELFF; CDR3nt: TGTGCCAGCAGGGGGACAGCCACCGGGGAGCTGTTTTTT
abundance: NA; j_gene: TRBJ2-1; d_gene: NA; v_gene: TRBV3-1/TRBV3-2; CDR3aa: CASSQAHEHEQFF; CDR3nt: TGTGCCAGCAGCCAAGCTCATGAGCATGAGCAGTTCTTC
abundance: once; j_gene: TRBJ1-4; d_gene: NA; v_gene: TRBV19; CDR3aa: CASGGQSNEKLFF; CDR3nt: TGTGCCAGTGGTGGACAGTCTAATGAAAAACTGTTTTTT
abundance: NA; j_gene: TRBJ1-5; d_gene: TRBD1; v_gene: TRBV27; CDR3aa: CASHPGQGAPSNQPQHF; CDR3nt: TGTGCCAGCCACCCGGGACAGGGGGCCCCAAGCAATCAGCCCCAGCATTTT
abundance: NA; j_gene: TRBJ2-5; d_gene: NA; v_gene: TRBV5-5; CDR3aa: CASSLDTSQYF; CDR3nt: TGTGCCAGCAGCTTGGATACTTCCCAGTACTTC
abundance: NA; j_gene: TRBJ1-1; d_gene: NA; v_gene: TRBV2; CDR3aa: CASSEQGMNTEAFF; CDR3nt: TGTGCCAGCAGTGAACAGGGGATGAACACTGAAGCTTTCTTT
abundance: NA; j_gene: TRBJ1-2; d_gene: TRBD1; v_gene: TRBV18; CDR3aa: CASSPATGGPDGYTF; CDR3nt: TGTGCCAGCTCACCAGCGACAGGGGGCCCTGATGGCTACACCTTC
abundance: NA; j_gene: TRBJ2-7; d_gene: TRBD1; v_gene: TRBV2; CDR3aa: CASSEVGQATYEQYF; CDR3nt: TGTGCCAGCAGTGAAGTGGGACAGGCGACCTACGAGCAGTACTTC
abundance: NA; j_gene: TRBJ2-5; d_gene: NA; v_gene: TRBV7-3; CDR3aa: CASSSDVAQETQYF; CDR3nt: TGTGCCAGCAGCAGCGACGTGGCCCAAGAGACCCAGTACTTC
abundance: NA; j_gene: TRBJ2-5; d_gene: NA; v_gene: TRBV6-2/TRBV6-3; CDR3aa: CASSLGARARQYF; CDR3nt: TGTGCCAGCAGTCTAGGGGCCCGGGCGCGCCAGTACTTC
abundance: NA; j_gene: TRBJ1-1; d_gene: TRBD1; v_gene: TRBV6-6; CDR3aa: CASSSPTGMNTEAFF; CDR3nt: TGTGCCAGCAGTTCCCCGACAGGGATGAACACTGAAGCTTTCTTT
abundance: NA; j_gene: TRBJ1-2; d_gene: NA; v_gene: TRBV18; CDR3aa: CASSRIGAGRYGYTF; CDR3nt: TGTGCCAGCTCACGTATCGGGGCAGGCCGCTATGGCTACACCTTC
abundance: NA; j_gene: TRBJ2-3; d_gene: TRBD1; v_gene: TRBV4-1; CDR3aa: CASSHGGTGGTDTQYF; CDR3nt: TGCGCCAGCAGCCACGGAGGTACAGGGGGCACAGATACGCAGTATTTT
abundance: NA; j_gene: TRBJ2-2; d_gene: TRBD2; v_gene: TRBV9; CDR3aa: CASSLLLAGEGTGELFF; CDR3nt: TGTGCCAGCAGCCTTTTACTAGCGGGGGAGGGTACCGGGGAGCTGTTTTTT
abundance: NA; j_gene: TRBJ2-1; d_gene: NA; v_gene: TRBV13; CDR3aa: CASSWSRSYNEQFF; CDR3nt: TGTGCCAGCAGCTGGAGTCGCTCCTACAATGAGCAGTTCTTC
abundance: NA; j_gene: TRBJ1-6; d_gene: NA; v_gene: TRBV5-6; CDR3aa: CASRRFLAPNSPLHF; CDR3nt: TGTGCCAGCAGGCGTTTTTTGGCCCCTAATTCACCCCTCCACTTT
abundance: once; j_gene: TRBJ2-7; d_gene: NA; v_gene: TRBV18; CDR3aa: CASSPGRGSSYEQYF; CDR3nt: TGTGCCAGCTCCCCGGGACGGGGGAGCTCCTACGAGCAGTACTTC
abundance: NA; j_gene: TRBJ1-2; d_gene: NA; v_gene: TRBV3-1/TRBV3-2; CDR3aa: CASSQGWQGNYGYTF; CDR3nt: TGTGCCAGCAGCCAGGGTTGGCAGGGGAACTATGGCTACACCTTC
abundance: once; j_gene: TRBJ1-3; d_gene: NA; v_gene: TRBV11-2; CDR3aa: CASSLRPDSSGNTIYF; CDR3nt: TGTGCCAGCAGCCTACGGCCGGATAGCTCTGGAAACACCATATATTTT
abundance: NA; j_gene: TRBJ1-2; d_gene: TRBD1; v_gene: TRBV30; CDR3aa: CACPGQGHSRGYTF; CDR3nt: TGTGCCTGCCCGGGACAGGGCCACTCCAGGGGCTACACCTTC